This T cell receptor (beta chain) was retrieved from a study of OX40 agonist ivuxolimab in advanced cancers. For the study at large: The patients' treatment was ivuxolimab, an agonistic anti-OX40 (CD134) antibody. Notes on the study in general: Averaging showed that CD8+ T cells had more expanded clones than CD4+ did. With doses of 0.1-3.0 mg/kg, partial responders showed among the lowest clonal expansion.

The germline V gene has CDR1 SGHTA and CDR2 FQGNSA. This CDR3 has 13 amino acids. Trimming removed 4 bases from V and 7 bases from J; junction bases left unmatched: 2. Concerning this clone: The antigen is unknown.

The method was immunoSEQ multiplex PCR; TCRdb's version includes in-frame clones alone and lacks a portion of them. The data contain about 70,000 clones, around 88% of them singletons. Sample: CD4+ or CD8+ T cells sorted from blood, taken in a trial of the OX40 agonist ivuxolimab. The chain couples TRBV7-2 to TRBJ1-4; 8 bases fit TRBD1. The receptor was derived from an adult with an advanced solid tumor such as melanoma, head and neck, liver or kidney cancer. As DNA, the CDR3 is TGTGCCAGCAGCTCGGGGACAGGTGAAAAACTGTTTTTT. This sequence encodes CASSSGTGEKLFF.